This T cell receptor beta chain was sequenced for a study of blood T cell repertoires in COVID-19. As for the study in general: Some COVID-19 samples were acute and others convalescent; all came from the United States, Italy and Spain. From T cells, B-cell-depleted T cells, or PBMCs came the material, which was cDNA or gDNA.

Per the original data handling: Nucleated cell number was recorded as an estimate derived from reference gene primer amplification. Assay: immunoSEQ multiplex PCR; the TCRdb copy retains only in-frame clones and omits some. V and J calls and clone size are those listed in that table; D and trimming were worked out from the DNA. The sample gives around 400,000 clones, 80% to 90% of which show up once; over 9.5% is in the top ten. CDR3 length: 20 amino acids. The V gene end was trimmed by 0 bases and the J gene end by 0 bases; junction bases not matched to a gene: 13. Looked up from germline, CDR1 is SGHAT and CDR2 is FQNNGV.

The chain uses TRBV11-2 and TRBJ1-3; 8 nucleotides align to TRBD1. This TCR was sampled from a woman in her 30s with COVID-19, enrolled during active disease. What was sequenced was peripheral blood. CDR3 loop: CASSLDGMRRQGHSGNTIYF. The DNA of the CDR3 is TGTGCCAGCAGCTTAGATGGGATGAGGCGACAGGGGCACTCTGGAAACACCATATATTTT.